The 20 T cell receptor beta chains in this list originate from one sample, sequenced in a study of CD8 T cells in ankylosing spondylitis. Which antigens these TCRs recognize remains unknown. Points from the study as a whole: Blood of patients with ankylosing spondylitis appeared to be characterized by a TCR beta motif of eight or nine highly homologous variants.

TCRdb ran MiXCR on the 5' RACE reads and lists one entry per CDR3 protein. Here the sample spans approximately 300,000 distinct CDR3 sequences, less than 10% being singletons. The specimen sequenced was blood, either unsorted or a sorted T cell fraction (not recorded which). All receptors derive from a male donor with ankylosing spondylitis.

The V and J genes are TRBV15 and TRBJ1-2; D remains unclear. Trimming removed 5 bases at V and 0 bases at J, with 10 bases between. From germline, CDR1 is LNHNV and CDR2 YYDKDF (reference sequence). There are 14 residues in the CDR3. The CDR3 nucleotides read TGTGCCACCAGCCGGAACACCCCTAACTATGGCTACACCTTC. It translates to CATSRNTPNYGYTF.

The V and J genes are TRBV2 and TRBJ2-3, with D uncertain. CDR3 length: 14 residues. V lost 6 bases and J lost 1, with 11 bases in between. CDR1 and CDR2 from the germline V gene are SNHLY and FYNNEI. CDR3 sequence (DNA): TGTGCCAGCAGGTCCGGGTACGGCACAGATACGCAGTATTTT. This sequence encodes CASRSGYGTDTQYF.

The chain uses TRBV12-3 or TRBV12-4 and TRBJ2-5, with D possibly matching TRBD2 (7 bases). This CDR3 region has 16 residues. V lost 5 bases to trimming and J lost 4 bases, with 20 bases between them. The CDR3 loop is CASSPGGEGGAETQYF. DNA for the CDR3: TGTGCCAGCAGTCCCGGTGGGGAAGGGGGGGCAGAGACCCAGTACTTC.

The sample holds a few counts of this clonotype. The rearrangement uses TRBV20-1 and TRBJ2-5, with D possibly matching TRBD1 (5 bases). This CDR3 spans 13 amino acids. Germline V gene lookup returns CDR1 DFQATT and CDR2 SNEGSKA (reference sequence). Trimming stripped 3 bases from V and 2 bases from J, with 10 bases between. The CDR3 nucleotides are TGCAGTGCTAGTCAGGGATTACAAGAGACCCAGTACTTC. Its protein product is CSASQGLQETQYF.

The chain joins TRBV11-2 to TRBJ2-2; 8 nucleotides align to TRBD2. The germline V gene has CDR1 SGHAT and CDR2 FQNNGV. With V trimmed by 4 bases and J by 0 bases, 1 base remained unmatched. This CDR3 region has 15 residues. CDR3 sequence (DNA): TGTGCCAGCAGCTATAGCGGGGCGAACACCGGGGAGCTGTTTTTT. It translates to CASSYSGANTGELFF.

This clonotype was observed a few times. The chain has TRBV11-3 and TRBJ2-1; perhaps TRBD2 as D (5 bases). V was trimmed by 2 bases and J by 0 bases, leaving 14 bases between them. Per the germline V gene, CDR1 is SGHNT and CDR2 is YENEEA. The CDR3 has 17 amino acids. The CDR3 DNA reads TGTGCCAGCAGCTTACGGGATCGTGGGAGCTCCTACAATGAGCAGTTCTTC. It encodes CASSLRDRGSSYNEQFF.

This clonotype has a count of ten or more. This chain uses TRBV7-3 with TRBJ2-1; the match to TRBD2 covers 7 bases. CDR1 is SGHTA, CDR2 FQGTGA, per germline. Unmatched junction bases numbered 14, after V lost 2 bases and J lost 7 bases. CDR3 length: 17 amino acids. This chain's CDR3 is CASSLSLAAFTGNEQFF. The CDR3 DNA reads as TGTGCCAGCAGCTTATCGCTAGCGGCCTTCACCGGGAATGAGCAGTTCTTC.

A few counts support this clonotype. The chain employs TRBV28 and TRBJ2-6, with TRBD2 as a possible D gene (5 bases). Trimming removed 3 bases at V and 6 bases at J, with 9 bases between. Germline V lookup: CDR1 MDHEN, CDR2 SYDVKM. CDR3 length: 14 residues. The CDR3 sequence is CASSFWTEANVLTF. CDR3 DNA: TGTGCCAGCAGTTTCTGGACTGAGGCCAACGTCCTGACTTTC.

The table lists this clonotype with a few counts. The chain has TRBV9 and TRBJ1-2; D possibly corresponds to TRBD1 (5 bases). Germline V gene lookup returns CDR1 SGDLS and CDR2 YYNGEE. The CDR3 sequence is 12 residues long. V shed 7 bases and J shed 4 bases, with 11 bases lying between them. The CDR3 DNA follows: TGTGCCAGCGGTGGGGCGGGCTATGGCTACACCTTC. Protein product: CASGGAGYGYTF.

Note on this clonotype: At one end, the junction sequence differs from germline, possibly due to a read error. The chain recombines TRBV28 with TRBJ2-1; 9 bases are a match to TRBD2. This CDR3 has 15 amino acids. The germline V gene has CDR1 MDHEN and CDR2 SYDVKM. DNA of the CDR3: TGTGCCAGCAGTTCCGCGGGGGGGTCCTACGATGAGCAGTTCTTC. This translates into CASSSAGGSYDEQFF.

Ten or more counts support this clonotype. The chain uses TRBV29-1 and TRBJ2-1; 8 bases agree with TRBD1. Germline loops: CDR1 SQVTM, CDR2 ANQGSEA. CDR3 length: 17 residues. The V gene end was trimmed by 3 bases and the J gene end by 1 base; junction bases not matched to a gene: 11. CDR3 loop: CSVDGTGGSGSYNEQFF. CDR3 coding DNA: TGCAGCGTTGATGGGACAGGCGGATCTGGTTCCTACAATGAGCAGTTCTTC.

There are a few counts of this clonotype. The V and J genes are TRBV5-6 and TRBJ1-3; 12 bases align to TRBD1. The V gene end was trimmed by 3 bases and the J gene end by 2 bases; junction bases not matched to a gene: 6. From germline, CDR1 is SGHDT and CDR2 YYEEEE. This CDR3 has 17 residues. The CDR3 loop reads CASSSPGTGGAGNTIYF. In nucleotides, the CDR3 is TGTGCCAGCAGCTCCCCCGGGACAGGGGGCGCTGGAAACACCATATATTTT. Using reference TRBV5-6 and TRBJ1-3 for the parts outside the CDR3, the full variable domain is DAGVTQSPTHLIKTRGQQVTLRCSPKSGHDTVSWYQQALGQGPQFIFQYYEEEERQRGNFPDRFSGHQFPNYSSELNVNALLLGDSALYLCASSSPGTGGAGNTIYFGEGSWLTVV.

This clonotype was observed a single time. The chain couples TRBV20-1 to TRBJ2-7, with D maybe TRBD1 (6 bases). Trimming removed 5 bases at V and 3 bases at J, with 8 bases between. The germline CDR1 and CDR2 sequences are DFQATT and SNEGSKA (reference sequence). There are 11 residues in the CDR3. The CDR3 protein is CSAQTGYEQYF. The DNA of the CDR3 is TGCAGTGCTCAGACAGGCTACGAGCAGTACTTC.

This chain joins TRBV21-1 and TRBJ2-5; the table's TRBD2 call for D was not verified on the DNA. TRBV21-1 is a pseudogene. CDR3 length: 16 amino acids. CDR3 loop: CASREGLAEIQETQYF. CDR3 sequence (DNA): TGTGCCAGCAGGGAGGGACTAGCGGAAATCCAAGAGACCCAGTACTTC.

This clonotype was seen ten or more times. This chain connects TRBV7-7 to TRBJ2-2, with D possibly being TRBD1 or TRBD2 (5 bases each). Per the germline V gene, CDR1 is SSHAT and CDR2 is FNYEAQ (reference sequence). The V gene lost 4 bases and the J gene lost 1 base, with 13 bases spanning the gap. The CDR3 is made up of 16 amino acids. CDR3 loop: CASSSLGTGNTGELFF. The CDR3 DNA sequence: TGTGCCAGCAGCTCCTTGGGGACCGGGAACACCGGGGAGCTGTTTTTT. Full variable domain (missing parts from reference TRBV7-7 and TRBJ2-2): GAGVSQSPRYKVTKRGQDVTLRCDPISSHATLYWYQQALGQGPEFLTYFNYEAQPDKSGLPSDRFSAERPEGSISTLTIQRTEQRDSAMYRCASSSLGTGNTGELFFGEGSRLTVL.

The CDR3 coding sequence is TGCGCCAGCAGCATCCGGGACAGAGGGATGTGGGATACTGAAGCTTTCTTT. Translating it yields CASSIRDRGMWDTEAFF. This sequence joins TRBV5-1 and TRBJ1-1; 7 bases are a match to TRBD1. CDR3 size: 17 residues. J lost 5 bases, V lost 4 bases, and 17 bases had no gene match. In germline, CDR1 is SGHRS, CDR2 YFSETQ.

In its sample, this clonotype was seen a few times. J is TRBJ1-2 and V is TRBV20-1, with D tentatively TRBD1 (6 bases). Germline V CDR1 and CDR2: DFQATT, SNEGSKA (reference sequence). This CDR3 spans 14 amino acids. The V gene lost 1 base and the J gene lost 5 bases, with 14 bases spanning the gap. The CDR3 nucleotides are TGCAGTGCTAGAGCGGCGGACAGAAAATATGGCTACACCTTC. Translating gives CSARAADRKYGYTF.

Ten or more counts support this clonotype. This chain links TRBV7-9 with TRBJ1-6, with D possibly being TRBD1 (5 bases). Germline lookup yields CDR1 SEHNR and CDR2 FQNEAQ (reference sequence). V lost 4 bases and J 7 bases, leaving 14 bases between the germline ends. This CDR3 has 15 amino acids. The CDR3: CASSSPGGPNSPLHF. The CDR3 DNA reads as TGTGCCAGCAGCTCACCGGGGGGTCCCAATTCACCCCTCCACTTT.

This clonotype was picked up a small number of times. The chain couples TRBV10-3 to TRBJ2-1; D not certain. CDR1 ENHRY and CDR2 SYGVKD come from the germline V gene. The CDR3 length is 12 residues. Trimming removed 4 bases from V and 8 bases from J, with 9 bases in between. The CDR3 sequence: CAISGSTYEQFF. CDR3 in DNA: TGTGCCATCAGTGGGAGTACTTATGAGCAGTTCTTC.

This clonotype was counted a few times. The chain uses TRBV5-6 and TRBJ2-3, with TRBD1 matching 9 bases. This CDR3 has 20 amino acids. Germline CDR1 reads SGHDT; CDR2 reads YYEEEE. The trim removed 4 bases at V and 1 base at J, leaving 19 bases unmatched. The CDR3 here is CASSPRPGQGPTSRTDTQYF. The CDR3, as DNA: TGTGCCAGCAGCCCTAGGCCGGGACAGGGCCCCACCTCTCGCACAGATACGCAGTATTTT.